This record covers a single T cell receptor (beta chain). The antigen is not known. Patient tissue came from resections in Japan or China, 2014–2017. Histologic diagnosis was independently verified by two lung pathologists. This CDR3 spans 15 amino acids. Trimming took 1 base from V and 6 from J, leaving 14 bases between them. Germline loops: CDR1 LGHNA, CDR2 YNFKEQ. These data come from a study of immune evolution from preneoplasia to lung adenocarcinoma. Sequencing used immunoSEQ multiplex PCR; TCRdb keeps in-frame clones, though not all of them. Of around 4,100 clones in the sample, roughly four fifths are singletons; the top ten hold about 16%. Study results and caveats: Clonality was highest in normal lung, lower in later-stage lesions apparently. Top clone share appeared to fall from AAH through AIS, MIA, adenocarcinoma.

The chain couples TRBV4-2 to TRBJ2-3, with D possibly being TRBD1 (6 bases). This clonotype was obtained from a donor older than 65 with lung adenocarcinoma. Sequencing was carried out using FFPE adjacent normal lung tissue. The CDR3 sequence is CASSQGPGVGDTQYF. The CDR3 DNA reads TGTGCCAGCAGCCAAGGCCCAGGGGTGGGGGATACGCAGTATTTT.